The rows below give T cell receptor beta chains drawn from one sample of a study of regulatory T cells in long-lasting Graves disease. TCRdb reprocessed the multiplex PCR reads via MiXCR and lists one record per CDR3 protein. The sample carries 350,000 to 450,000 distinct CDR3 sequences, over 15% recorded once. Separately, the same data were catalogued under a study of T cells in Graves' hyperthyroidism and ophthalmopathy.

The specimen was peripheral blood mononuclear cells (PBMCs), collected at new diagnosis, from a patient treated with antithyroid drugs. The receptor source for this set is a man aged 35-49 years with Graves disease. The CDR3 runs from the conserved cysteine through the conserved F or W. A D gene is named only where the DNA matches it firmly. Part of the rows lack a size; the others show once, few, many or a class for expanded clones.

D: .; J: TRBJ1-3; size: many; V: TRBV2; CDR3: CASSEQTGGGNTIYF; DNA: TGTGCCAGCAGTGAACAGACAGGCGGGGGAAACACCATATATTTT
D: .; J: TRBJ1-3; size: many; V: TRBV30; CDR3: CAWGQYDSGNTIYF; DNA: TGTGCCTGGGGCCAGTACGACTCTGGAAACACCATATATTTT
D: .; J: TRBJ1-1; size: many; V: TRBV28; CDR3: CASNGPGSATEAFF; DNA: TGTGCCAGTAACGGCCCGGGTTCGGCCACTGAAGCTTTCTTT
D: .; J: TRBJ1-5; size: many; V: TRBV20-1; CDR3: CSARDTPSNQPQHF; DNA: TGCAGTGCTAGAGACACCCCGAGCAATCAGCCCCAGCATTTT
D: TRBD1; J: TRBJ1-5; size: many; V: TRBV28; CDR3: CASSLNRGTRNQPQHF; DNA: TGTGCCAGCAGTTTAAACAGGGGAACGAGAAATCAGCCCCAGCATTTT
D: .; J: TRBJ1-1; size: many; V: TRBV18; CDR3: CASSPPSGRGNTEAFF; DNA: TGTGCCAGCTCACCACCTTCAGGCCGGGGGAACACTGAAGCTTTCTTT
D: .; J: TRBJ2-7; size: many; V: TRBV5-1; CDR3: CASSPQPEDEQYF; DNA: TGCGCCAGCAGCCCACAACCGGAGGACGAGCAGTACTTC
D: TRBD2; J: TRBJ2-1; size: few; V: TRBV12-3/TRBV12-4; CDR3: CASSPVRGEPGTNFYNEQLF; DNA: TGTGCCAGCAGCCCCGTTCGGGGGGAACCGGGAACAAACTTCTACAATGAGCAGCTCTTC
D: TRBD1; J: TRBJ2-7; size: .; V: TRBV12-3/TRBV12-4; CDR3: CASSFQGAGYEQYF; DNA: TGTGCCAGCAGTTTTCAGGGGGCCGGCTACGAGCAGTACTTC
D: TRBD1; J: TRBJ2-7; size: many; V: TRBV27; CDR3: CASSSSGTGSHRF; DNA: TGTGCCAGCAGTTCTTCCGGGACAGGGTCCCACAGATTC
D: .; J: TRBJ2-7; size: few; V: TRBV2; CDR3: CASRGTHYEQYF; DNA: TGTGCCAGTAGAGGGACCCACTACGAGCAGTACTTC
D: .; J: TRBJ1-1; size: few; V: TRBV15; CDR3: CATSRDMDTEAFF; DNA: TGTGCCACCAGCAGAGATATGGACACTGAAGCTTTCTTT
D: .; J: TRBJ2-7; size: few; V: TRBV20-1; CDR3: CSATRGGYEQYF; DNA: TGCAGTGCGACACGGGGAGGCTACGAGCAGTACTTC
D: .; J: TRBJ1-4; size: .; V: TRBV29-1; CDR3: CSGAREDEKLFF; DNA: TGCAGCGGCGCTAGGGAGGATGAAAAACTGTTTTTT
D: .; J: TRBJ2-5; size: many; V: TRBV20-1; CDR3: CSAQRPLGRRETQYF; DNA: TGCAGTGCTCAGCGCCCTTTGGGTCGACGGGAGACCCAGTACTTC
D: TRBD2; J: TRBJ2-3; size: .; V: TRBV11-2; CDR3: CASSQDSFLGGGNTDTQYF; DNA: TGCGCCAGCAGCCAAGATTCCTTTTTGGGCGGGGGAAACACAGATACGCAGTATTTT
D: TRBD1; J: TRBJ2-5; size: many; V: TRBV5-1; CDR3: CASSWTGQGETQYF; DNA: TGCGCCAGCAGCTGGACGGGACAGGGGGAGACCCAGTACTTC
D: .; J: TRBJ2-2; size: .; V: TRBV7-9; CDR3: CASSLRPTRDTGELFF; DNA: TGTGCCAGCAGCCTAAGACCCACCCGGGACACCGGGGAGCTGTTTTTT
D: .; J: TRBJ2-4; size: few; V: TRBV24-1; CDR3: CATSDEGGGDIQYF; DNA: TGTGCCACCAGTGATGAGGGGGGGGGCGACATTCAGTACTTC
D: .; J: TRBJ2-7; size: many; V: TRBV12-3/TRBV12-4; CDR3: CASSSQNAGREYF; DNA: TGTGCCAGCAGTTCCCAGAACGCAGGGAGAGAGTACTTC
D: TRBD1; J: TRBJ1-5; size: .; V: TRBV5-4; CDR3: CASSGDRDNQPQHF; DNA: TGTGCCAGCAGCGGGGACAGGGATAATCAGCCCCAGCATTTT
D: .; J: TRBJ1-1; size: many; V: TRBV5-1; CDR3: CASSLGQRNTEAFF; DNA: TGTGCCAGCAGTTTAGGCCAGAGGAACACTGAAGCTTTCTTT
D: .; J: TRBJ2-3; size: many; V: TRBV3-1; CDR3: CASSPSVSGDTDTQYF; DNA: TGTGCCAGCAGTCCCTCCGTTAGCGGTGATACAGATACGCAGTATTTT
D: TRBD1; J: TRBJ2-7; size: .; V: TRBV7-9; CDR3: CASSLAPLGTGFEQYF; DNA: TGTGCCAGCAGCTTAGCCCCCCTCGGGACAGGGTTCGAGCAGTACTTC
D: .; J: TRBJ1-6; size: many; V: TRBV20-1; CDR3: CSAGRFYNSPLHF; DNA: TGCAGTGCTGGCAGGTTTTATAATTCACCCCTCCACTTT
D: .; J: TRBJ1-1; size: .; V: TRBV4-2; CDR3: CASSPDAPAPEAFF; DNA: TGTGCCAGCAGCCCAGATGCTCCTGCCCCTGAAGCTTTCTTT
D: TRBD1; J: TRBJ1-1; size: few; V: TRBV28; CDR3: CASRETGWFTEAFF; DNA: TGTGCCAGCAGGGAGACAGGGTGGTTTACTGAAGCTTTCTTT
D: .; J: TRBJ1-5; size: few; V: TRBV20-1; CDR3: CSARDPGGAGQPQHF; DNA: TGCAGTGCTAGAGATCCCGGGGGCGCGGGACAGCCCCAGCATTTT
D: .; J: TRBJ1-3; size: few; V: TRBV12-3/TRBV12-4; CDR3: CASSLGRPFGNTIYF; DNA: TGTGCCAGCAGTTTAGGTCGTCCGTTTGGAAACACCATATATTTT
D: TRBD2; J: TRBJ2-3; size: many; V: TRBV6-1; CDR3: CASSELGGGRTDTQYF; DNA: TGTGCCAGCAGTGAACTGGGCGGGGGGCGCACAGATACGCAGTATTTT
D: TRBD1; J: TRBJ2-3; size: many; V: TRBV15; CDR3: CATSRARRQGGDTQYF; DNA: TGTGCCACCAGCAGAGCGCGCCGACAGGGCGGGGATACGCAGTATTTT
D: .; J: TRBJ1-1; size: many; V: TRBV30; CDR3: CAWSVRENTEAFF; DNA: TGTGCCTGGAGTGTACGGGAGAACACTGAAGCTTTCTTT
D: .; J: TRBJ1-1; size: many; V: TRBV5-6; CDR3: CASSLGVQNTEAFF; DNA: TGTGCCAGCAGCTTGGGGGTCCAGAACACTGAAGCTTTCTTT
D: TRBD2; J: TRBJ2-2; size: many; V: TRBV5-1; CDR3: CASSPRVASGGELFF; DNA: TGCGCCAGCAGCCCGAGGGTGGCTAGCGGCGGGGAGCTGTTTTTT
D: .; J: TRBJ2-1; size: .; V: TRBV12-3/TRBV12-4; CDR3: CASRPLGSVAGNEQFF; DNA: TGTGCCAGCAGACCCCTCGGGTCGGTGGCCGGGAATGAGCAGTTCTTC
D: .; J: TRBJ2-3; size: few; V: TRBV24-1; CDR3: CATSDATSLSGEVQYF; DNA: TGTGCCACCAGTGACGCCACCTCTTTGTCGGGGGAGGTGCAGTATTTT